This T cell receptor beta chain was found in a study of response to subunit inactivated influenza vaccine. General study findings and limits: The study's authors posited that every seasonal influenza vaccination enlists few new T cells.

This clonotype came up a few times. Its antigen is still unknown. The ends were cut back, 6 bases at V and 0 bases at J, with 13 bases in the middle. In germline, CDR1 is LGHNA, CDR2 YSLEER. There are 15 residues in the CDR3. TCRdb processed the RT-PCR reads anew with MiXCR; each CDR3 protein has one entry. The table shows approximately 570,000 distinct CDR3 sequences, with about 7.6% occurring only once. This material consisted of PBMCs from blood, taken approximately 25 months after vaccination. The chain couples TRBV4-3 to TRBJ2-3; the D gene could be TRBD1 or TRBD2 (6 bases each). The TCR was taken from a man between 50 and 75 years old who received an inactivated influenza vaccine. In DNA form, the CDR3 reads TGCGCCAGCAGTGAGAGGGGGACTAGCACAGATACGCAGTATTTT. Translated: CASSERGTSTDTQYF.